This T cell receptor (beta chain) originates from a study of blood T cell repertoires in COVID-19. The wider study: PBMCs, B-cell-depleted T cells, or T cells were the source of the cDNA or gDNA that made up the material.

Assay used: immunoSEQ multiplex PCR; TCRdb lists only in-frame clones, some missing. The top ten hold 3% to 4% of the sample, which has just over 150,000 clones, less than 85% seen once. There are 17 residues in the CDR3. The sample consisted of peripheral blood. This rearrangement joins TRBV21-1 to TRBJ1-3; the table's D call, TRBD1, was not checked against the DNA. TRBV21-1 is a pseudogene. The receptor was isolated from a human donor with acute or convalescent COVID-19. The donor label of this sample is uncertain. CDR3 sequence: CASSKGGGQGTGNTIYF. CDR3 DNA: TGTGCCAGCAGCAAAGGGGGGGGACAGGGGACTGGAAACACCATATATTTT.